There are a few counts of the clone carrying this TCR beta chain. What it binds is unknown. V was pared by 8 bases and J by 5 bases, with 6 bases between. Germline V CDR1 and CDR2: KGHSH, LQKENI. This CDR3 has 10 amino acids. The data were obtained in a study of early T cells in non-severe SARS-CoV-2 infection. Looking at the study overall: Unsorted whole blood bulk RNA was sequenced, with unpaired chains. Study-wide points: Lookups in VDJdb leaned toward anti-spike CD8 responses and missed private and CD4 specificities.

Individual cDNA molecules each received unique molecular identifiers attached to them. Via MiXCR, TCRdb re-called the 5' RACE reads, giving one row per CDR3 protein. The sample includes approximately 28,000 distinct CDR3 sequences, approximately 6.6% of them seen just once. Source: whole blood, taken at baseline. The chain combines TRBV18 with TRBJ2-5; D remains ambiguous. This receptor was obtained from an adult who was a healthcare worker with PCR-confirmed SARS-CoV-2 infection or an uninfected control (not recorded which). The CDR3 is CASKGETQYF. As DNA, the CDR3 is TGTGCCAGCAAAGGGGAGACCCAGTACTTC.